The T cell receptor beta chain described here comes from a study of T-cell memory formation after mild COVID-19 (dated by TCRdb to the early 2020s). In the study overall: TCR sequence clusters from the two donors were found to be largely donor specific. Longitudinal TCRalpha and TCRbeta repertoire sequencing tracked T-cell clones expanding and contracting after mild COVID-19 in two donors. The cohort comprised two young, previously healthy adult volunteers, one female and one male.

Comments on this clonotype: Which antigen it targets is not known. No much larger clone exists at a distance of one base, and base qualities are not known.

Sequencing instrument: Illumina NovaSeq 6000. TCRalpha and TCRbeta cDNA libraries were built by 5'RACE with constant-segment primers, adding sample barcodes and unique molecular identifiers. Trizol reagent was used to extract RNA from every sample. Library amplification was performed in two PCR steps, and a second sample barcode and Illumina TruSeq adapters were introduced in the second step. The libraries were sequenced on an Illumina NovaSeq using 2 x 150 bp paired-end reads. From the authors' description of their analysis: The reads were demultiplexed and collapsed into UMI-guided consensus sequences using migec v1.2.7. Using mixcr v2.1.11, the UMI consensuses were aligned to TRA and TRB V and J templates and assembled into clonotypes. A clonotype was counted as expanded or contracted only when both edgeR and NoisET called the clonotype significant, with the noise models trained on biological replicates. For edgeR calls, a false discovery rate-adjusted p below 0.01 and a log2 fold-change threshold of 1 were applied. As an exploratory analysis of dynamics, max-normalized trajectories of the 1000 most abundant clonotypes were examined by PCA with hierarchical clustering. The CD4 or CD8 phenotype of responding clones was assigned using the separately sequenced CD4+ and CD8+ repertoires. The public reads were quality trimmed at Q25 with fastp and then assembled into clones with MiXCR by TCRdb, keeping productive beta chains. Rows are unified per CDR3 protein, each entry keeping the most common DNA and genes. These V and J calls derive from TCRdb rather than the authors' analysis. The sample yields some 69,000 distinct CDR3 sequences; around 15% were counted once. Of the sample, about 33% falls within the top ten clones.

Ficoll-Paque density gradient centrifugation was the method used to isolate PBMCs. V is pruned by 2 bases and J by 8 bases, leaving 8 bases of the junction without a gene match. The germline V gene (reference sequence) yields GTSNPN for CDR1 and SVGIG for CDR2. The CDR3, cysteine through phenylalanine, is 15 amino acids long. The read is trimmed to its CDR3 DNA, 45 bases read in frame from base 1. Study-wide findings and limitations: Some responding clones were found in pre-infection memory, which suggests that pre-existing cross-reactive memory T cells took part in the SARS-CoV-2 response. Clones contracting from day 15 to 85 had balanced CD4/CD8 phenotypes, while a second wave expanding from day 15 to 37 was biased towards CD4+. Contracting CD4+ clones turned up mainly in the CM and EM memory subsets, whereas EMRA was where CD8+ clones were enriched. SARS-CoV-2 specificity of the second-wave clones peaking on day 37 was not confirmed. Only two mild cases were covered by the study, and larger cohorts that include severe cases with pre-infection samples were considered necessary.

Material: PBMCs or a T cell subset sorted from them (not recorded which). This TCR came from an adult woman who had mild COVID-19 (a few samples of this study predate the infection). The sample titles of this study are shuffled in the database, so cell type and time point are left out; the donor was told from shared clones. The rearranged chain carries TRBV30 and TRBJ2-1; 11 bases in between match TRBD2. Here is the DNA: TGTGCCTGGAGTACTAGCGGGAGCTGGGGCGATGAGCAGTTCTTC. This translates into CAWSTSGSWGDEQFF.